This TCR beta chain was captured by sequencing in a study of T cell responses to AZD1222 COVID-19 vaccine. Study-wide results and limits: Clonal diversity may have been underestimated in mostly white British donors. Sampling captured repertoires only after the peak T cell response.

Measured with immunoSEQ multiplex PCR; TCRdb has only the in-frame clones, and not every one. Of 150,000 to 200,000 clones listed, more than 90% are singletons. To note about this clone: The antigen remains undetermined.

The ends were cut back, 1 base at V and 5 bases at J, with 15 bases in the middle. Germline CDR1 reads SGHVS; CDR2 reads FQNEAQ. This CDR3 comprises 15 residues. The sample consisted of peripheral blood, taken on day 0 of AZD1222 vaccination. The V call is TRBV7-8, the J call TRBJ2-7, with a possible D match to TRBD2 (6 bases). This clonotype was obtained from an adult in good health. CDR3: CASSLEGGPFDEQYF. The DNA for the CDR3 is TGTGCCAGCAGCTTAGAGGGAGGCCCCTTTGACGAGCAGTACTTC.